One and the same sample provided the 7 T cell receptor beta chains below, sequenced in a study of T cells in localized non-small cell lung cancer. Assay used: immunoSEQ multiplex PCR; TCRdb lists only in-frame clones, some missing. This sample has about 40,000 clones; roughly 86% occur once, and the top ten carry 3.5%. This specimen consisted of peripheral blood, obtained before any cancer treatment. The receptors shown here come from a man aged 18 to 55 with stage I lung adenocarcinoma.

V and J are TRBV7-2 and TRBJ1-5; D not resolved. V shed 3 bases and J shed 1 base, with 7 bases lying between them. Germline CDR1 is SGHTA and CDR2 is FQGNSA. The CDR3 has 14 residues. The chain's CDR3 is CASSFFGSNQPQHF. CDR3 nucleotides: TGTGCCAGCAGCTTCTTCGGAAGCAATCAGCCCCAGCATTTT.

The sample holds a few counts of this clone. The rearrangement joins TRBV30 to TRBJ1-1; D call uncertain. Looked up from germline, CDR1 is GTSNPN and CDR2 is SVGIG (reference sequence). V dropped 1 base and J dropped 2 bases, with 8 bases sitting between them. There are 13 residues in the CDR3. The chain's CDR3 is CAWSDGYNTEAFF. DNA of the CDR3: TGTGCCTGGAGTGATGGTTATAACACTGAAGCTTTCTTT.

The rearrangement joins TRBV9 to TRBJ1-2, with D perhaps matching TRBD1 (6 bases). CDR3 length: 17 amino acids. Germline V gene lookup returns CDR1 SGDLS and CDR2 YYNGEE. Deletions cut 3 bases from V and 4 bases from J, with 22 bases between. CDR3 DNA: TGTGCCAGCAGCGAACAGGGTTCGGGAACCTTTCGCTATGGCTACACCTTC. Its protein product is CASSEQGSGTFRYGYTF.

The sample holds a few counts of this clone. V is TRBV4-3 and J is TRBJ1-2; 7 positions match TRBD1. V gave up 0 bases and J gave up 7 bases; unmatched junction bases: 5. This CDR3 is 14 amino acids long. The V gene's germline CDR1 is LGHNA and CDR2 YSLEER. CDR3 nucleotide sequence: TGCGCCAGCAGCCAAGATATCCGGACAGGTGGCTACACCTTC. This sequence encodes CASSQDIRTGGYTF.

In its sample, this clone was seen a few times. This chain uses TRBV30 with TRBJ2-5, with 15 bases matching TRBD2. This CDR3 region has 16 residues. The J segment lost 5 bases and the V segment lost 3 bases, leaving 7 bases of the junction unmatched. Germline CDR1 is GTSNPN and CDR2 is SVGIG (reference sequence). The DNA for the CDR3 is TGTGCCTGGAGATCGGGACTAGCGGGGGGAGGGGAGACCCAGTACTTC. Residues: CAWRSGLAGGGETQYF.

The CDR3 is CASSLSRAKNIQYF. The CDR3 region has the DNA TGTGCCAGCAGCCTTAGTCGGGCCAAAAACATTCAGTACTTC. The chain uses TRBV7-2 and TRBJ2-4; D unresolved. Germline V gene lookup returns CDR1 SGHTA and CDR2 FQGNSA. V lost 5 bases and J lost 1, with 9 bases in between. The CDR3 length is 14 residues.

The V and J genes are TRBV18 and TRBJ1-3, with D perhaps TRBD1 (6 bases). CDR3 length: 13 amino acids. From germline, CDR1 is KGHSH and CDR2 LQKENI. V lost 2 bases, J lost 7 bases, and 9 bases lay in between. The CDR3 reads CASSPDRLNTIYF. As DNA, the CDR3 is TGTGCCAGCTCACCAGACAGGCTGAACACCATATATTTT.